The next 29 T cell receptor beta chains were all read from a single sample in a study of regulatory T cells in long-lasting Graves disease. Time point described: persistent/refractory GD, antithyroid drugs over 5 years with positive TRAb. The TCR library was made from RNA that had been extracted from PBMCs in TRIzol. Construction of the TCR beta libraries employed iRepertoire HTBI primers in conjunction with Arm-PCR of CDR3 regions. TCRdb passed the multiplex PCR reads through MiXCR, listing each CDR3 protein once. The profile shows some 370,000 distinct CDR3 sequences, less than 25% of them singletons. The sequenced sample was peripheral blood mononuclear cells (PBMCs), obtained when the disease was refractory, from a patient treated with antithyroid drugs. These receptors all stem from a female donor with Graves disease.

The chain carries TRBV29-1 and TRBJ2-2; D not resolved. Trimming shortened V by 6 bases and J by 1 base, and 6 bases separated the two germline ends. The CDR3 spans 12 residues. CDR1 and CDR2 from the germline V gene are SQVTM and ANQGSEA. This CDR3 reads CSVARNTGELFF. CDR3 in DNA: TGCAGCGTAGCCCGGAACACCGGGGAGCTGTTTTTT.

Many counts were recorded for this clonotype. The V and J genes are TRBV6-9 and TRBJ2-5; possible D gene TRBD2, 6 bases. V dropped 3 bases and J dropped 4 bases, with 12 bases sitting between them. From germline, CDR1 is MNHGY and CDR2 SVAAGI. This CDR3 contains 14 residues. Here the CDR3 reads CASSYIVGGETQYF. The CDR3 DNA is TGTGCCAGCAGTTACATTGTGGGGGGAGAGACCCAGTACTTC.

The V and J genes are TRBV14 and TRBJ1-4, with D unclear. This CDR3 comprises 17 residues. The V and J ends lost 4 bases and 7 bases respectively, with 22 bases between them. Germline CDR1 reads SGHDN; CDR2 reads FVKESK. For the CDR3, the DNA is TGTGCCAGCAGCCTGCGGACGGGTATTCCGGATTCTGAAAAACTGTTTTTT. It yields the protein CASSLRTGIPDSEKLFF. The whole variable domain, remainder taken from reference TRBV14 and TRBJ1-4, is EAGVTQFPSHSVIEKGQTVTLRCDPISGHDNLYWYRRVMGKEIKFLLHFVKESKQDESGMPNNRFLAERTGGTYSTLKVQPAELEDSGVYFCASSLRTGIPDSEKLFFGSGTQLSVL.

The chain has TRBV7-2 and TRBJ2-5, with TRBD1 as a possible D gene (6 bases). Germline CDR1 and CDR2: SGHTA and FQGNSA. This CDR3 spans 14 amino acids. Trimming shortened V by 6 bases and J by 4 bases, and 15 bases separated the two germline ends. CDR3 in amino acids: CASSHRVGSETQYF. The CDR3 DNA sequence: TGTGCCAGCAGTCACAGGGTAGGGTCAGAGACCCAGTACTTC.

The CDR3: CASSILGGGTGELFF. The CDR3 DNA is TGCGCCAGCTCCATTCTAGGGGGCGGCACCGGGGAGCTGTTTTTT. The chain employs TRBV5-1 and TRBJ2-2; 7 bases line up with TRBD1. V was pared by 7 bases and J by 4 bases, with 10 bases of the junction left unmatched. The CDR3 spans 15 residues. Germline V CDR1 and CDR2: SGHRS, YFSETQ.

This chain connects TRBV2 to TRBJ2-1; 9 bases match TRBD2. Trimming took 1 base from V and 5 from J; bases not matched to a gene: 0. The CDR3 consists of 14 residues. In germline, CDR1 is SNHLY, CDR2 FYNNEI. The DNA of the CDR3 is TGTGCCAGCAGTGAAGGACTAGCGGACAATGAGCAGTTCTTC. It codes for CASSEGLADNEQFF.

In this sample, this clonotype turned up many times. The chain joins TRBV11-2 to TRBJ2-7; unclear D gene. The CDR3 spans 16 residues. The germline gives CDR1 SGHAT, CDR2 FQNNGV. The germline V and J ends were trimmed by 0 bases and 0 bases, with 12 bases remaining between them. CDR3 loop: CASSLDSTSSSYEQYF. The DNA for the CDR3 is TGTGCCAGCAGCTTAGACTCGACCTCGAGCTCCTACGAGCAGTACTTC.

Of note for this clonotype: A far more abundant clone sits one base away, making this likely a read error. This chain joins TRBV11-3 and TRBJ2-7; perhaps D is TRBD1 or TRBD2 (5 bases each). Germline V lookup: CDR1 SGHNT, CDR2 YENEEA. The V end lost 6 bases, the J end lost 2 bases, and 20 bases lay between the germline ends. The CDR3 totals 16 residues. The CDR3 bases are TGTGCCAGCAGTCCCTACGGGACGGAAAGCCCCTACGAGCAGTACTTC. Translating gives CASSPYGTESPYEQYF.

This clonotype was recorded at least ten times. The CDR3 sequence: CASRTAGPHEQYF. DNA of the CDR3: TGTGCCAGCAGAACAGCGGGTCCCCACGAGCAGTACTTC. The J gene is TRBJ2-7, the V gene TRBV28; possibly TRBD2 for D (6 bases). This CDR3 has 13 residues. The germline V gene encodes CDR1 MDHEN and CDR2 SYDVKM. The V and J ends lost 6 bases and 5 bases respectively, with 14 bases between them.

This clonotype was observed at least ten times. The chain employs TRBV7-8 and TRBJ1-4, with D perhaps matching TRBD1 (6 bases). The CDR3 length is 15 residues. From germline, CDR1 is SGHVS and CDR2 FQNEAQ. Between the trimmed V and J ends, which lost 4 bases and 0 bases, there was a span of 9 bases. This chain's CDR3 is CASSYTGTTNEKLFF. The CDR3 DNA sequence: TGTGCCAGCAGCTACACAGGGACAACTAATGAAAAACTGTTTTTT.

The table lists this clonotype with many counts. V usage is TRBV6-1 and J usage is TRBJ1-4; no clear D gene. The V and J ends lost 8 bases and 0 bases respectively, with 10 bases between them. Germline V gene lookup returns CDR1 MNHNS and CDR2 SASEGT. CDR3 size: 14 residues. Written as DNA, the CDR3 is TGTGCCAGCCCCGTCGGAGCAACTAATGAAAAACTGTTTTTT. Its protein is CASPVGATNEKLFF.

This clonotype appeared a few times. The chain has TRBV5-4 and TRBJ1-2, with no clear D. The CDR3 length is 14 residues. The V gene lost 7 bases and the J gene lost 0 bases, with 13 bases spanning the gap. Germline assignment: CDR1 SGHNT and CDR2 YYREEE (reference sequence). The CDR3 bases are TGTGCCAGCGGAGTTACAGCAGCTAACTATGGCTACACCTTC. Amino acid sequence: CASGVTAANYGYTF.

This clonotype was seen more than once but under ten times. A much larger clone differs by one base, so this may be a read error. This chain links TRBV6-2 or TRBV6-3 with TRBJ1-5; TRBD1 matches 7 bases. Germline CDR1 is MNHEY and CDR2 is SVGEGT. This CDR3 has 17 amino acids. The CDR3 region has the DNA TGTGCCAGCAGTTTGGACAGGCGTGAGACCCAAAGTCAGCTCCAGCATTTT. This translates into CASSLDRRETQSQLQHF.

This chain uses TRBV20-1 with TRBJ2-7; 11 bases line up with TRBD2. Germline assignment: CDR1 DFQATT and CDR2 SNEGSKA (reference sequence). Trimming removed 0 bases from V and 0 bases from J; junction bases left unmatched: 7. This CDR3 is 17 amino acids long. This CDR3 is CSARDLLAGDYSYEQYF. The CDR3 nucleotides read TGCAGTGCTAGAGATCTACTAGCGGGGGACTACTCCTACGAGCAGTACTTC.

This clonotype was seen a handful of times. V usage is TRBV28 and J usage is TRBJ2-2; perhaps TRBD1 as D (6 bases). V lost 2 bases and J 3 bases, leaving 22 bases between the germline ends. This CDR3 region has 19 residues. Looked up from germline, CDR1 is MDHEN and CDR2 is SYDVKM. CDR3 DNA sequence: TGTGCCAGCAGTTTACCCCTGACAGGACCGGATATGGACACCGGGGAGCTGTTTTTT. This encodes CASSLPLTGPDMDTGELFF.

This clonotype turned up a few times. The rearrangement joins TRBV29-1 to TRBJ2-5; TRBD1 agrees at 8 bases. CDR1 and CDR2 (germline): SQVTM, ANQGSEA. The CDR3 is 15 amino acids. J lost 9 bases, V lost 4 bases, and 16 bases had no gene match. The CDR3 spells CSVVKSDRALRAQYF. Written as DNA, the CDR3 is TGCAGCGTTGTAAAATCGGACAGGGCCCTCAGGGCCCAGTACTTC.

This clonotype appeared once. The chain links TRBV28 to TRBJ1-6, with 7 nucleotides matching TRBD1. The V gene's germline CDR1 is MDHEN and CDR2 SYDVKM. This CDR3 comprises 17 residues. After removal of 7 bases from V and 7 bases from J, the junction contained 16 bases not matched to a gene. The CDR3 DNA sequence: TGTGCCAGCACCGGGACAGCCGCCTTAAGGATCAATTCACCCCTCCACTTT. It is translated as CASTGTAALRINSPLHF.

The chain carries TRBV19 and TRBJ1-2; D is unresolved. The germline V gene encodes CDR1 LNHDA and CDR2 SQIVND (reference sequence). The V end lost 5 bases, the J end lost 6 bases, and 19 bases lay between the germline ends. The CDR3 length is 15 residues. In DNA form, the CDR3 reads TGTGCCAGTAGTTTGGCTACGGCGGGGAGGAATGGCTACACCTTC. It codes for CASSLATAGRNGYTF.

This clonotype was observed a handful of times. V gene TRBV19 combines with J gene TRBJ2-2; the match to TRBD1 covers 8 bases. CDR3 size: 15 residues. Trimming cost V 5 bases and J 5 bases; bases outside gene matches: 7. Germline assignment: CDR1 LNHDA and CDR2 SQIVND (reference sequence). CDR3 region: CASSQTGGRTGELFF. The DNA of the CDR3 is TGTGCCAGTAGTCAAACAGGGGGAAGGACCGGGGAGCTGTTTTTT.

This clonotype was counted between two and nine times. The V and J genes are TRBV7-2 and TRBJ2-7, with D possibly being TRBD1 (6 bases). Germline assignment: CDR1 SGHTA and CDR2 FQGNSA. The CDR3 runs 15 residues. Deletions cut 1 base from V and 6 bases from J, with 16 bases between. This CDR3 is CASSLETGRVGEQYF. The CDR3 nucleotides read TGTGCCAGCAGCTTAGAAACAGGGCGGGTGGGCGAGCAGTACTTC.

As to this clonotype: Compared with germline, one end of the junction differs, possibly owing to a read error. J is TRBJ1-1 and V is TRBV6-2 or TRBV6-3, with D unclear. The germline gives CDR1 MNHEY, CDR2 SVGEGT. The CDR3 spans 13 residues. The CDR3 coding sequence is TGTGCCGGCAGCCCTACAGTGAACACTGAAGCTTTCTTT. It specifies CAGSPTVNTEAFF.

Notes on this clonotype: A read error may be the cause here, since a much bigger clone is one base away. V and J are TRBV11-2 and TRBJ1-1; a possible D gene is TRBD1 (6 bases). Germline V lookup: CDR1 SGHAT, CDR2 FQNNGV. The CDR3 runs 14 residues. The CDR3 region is CANSSQGPNTEAFF. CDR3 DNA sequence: TGTGCCAACAGCTCACAGGGACCGAACACTGAAGCTTTCTTT. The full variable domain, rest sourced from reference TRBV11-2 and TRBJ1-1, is EAGVAQSPRYKIIEKRQSVAFWCNPISGHATLYWYQQILGQGPKLLIQFQNNGVVDDSQLPKDRFSAERLKGVDSTLKIQPAKLEDSAVYLCANSSQGPNTEAFFGQGTRLTVV.

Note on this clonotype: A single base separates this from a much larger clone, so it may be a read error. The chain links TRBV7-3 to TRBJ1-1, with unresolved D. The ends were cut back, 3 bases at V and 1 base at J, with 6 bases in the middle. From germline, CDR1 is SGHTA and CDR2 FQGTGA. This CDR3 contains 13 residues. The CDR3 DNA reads TGTGCCAGCAGCTTCGAACCGAACACTGAAGCTTTCTTT. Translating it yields CASSFEPNTEAFF.

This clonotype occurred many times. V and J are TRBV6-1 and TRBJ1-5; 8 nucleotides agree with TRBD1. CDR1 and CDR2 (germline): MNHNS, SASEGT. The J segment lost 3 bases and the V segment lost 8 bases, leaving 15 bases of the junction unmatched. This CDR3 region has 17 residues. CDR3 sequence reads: CASHNKNRGSDNQPQHF. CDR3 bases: TGTGCCAGCCATAACAAAAACAGGGGGTCGGACAATCAGCCCCAGCATTTT.

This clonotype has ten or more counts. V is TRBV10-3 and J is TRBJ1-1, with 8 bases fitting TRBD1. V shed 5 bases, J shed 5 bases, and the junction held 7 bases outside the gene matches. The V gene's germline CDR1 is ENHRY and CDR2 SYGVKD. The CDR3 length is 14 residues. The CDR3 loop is CAISIDRGKTEAFF. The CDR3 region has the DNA TGTGCCATCAGTATCGACAGGGGAAAAACTGAAGCTTTCTTT.

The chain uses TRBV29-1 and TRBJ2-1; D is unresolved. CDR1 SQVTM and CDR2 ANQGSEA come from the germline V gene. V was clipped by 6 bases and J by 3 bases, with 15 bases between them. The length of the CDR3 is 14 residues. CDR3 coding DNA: TGCAGCGTACACCCGGGCCTGATCTACAATGAGCAGTTCTTC. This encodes CSVHPGLIYNEQFF.

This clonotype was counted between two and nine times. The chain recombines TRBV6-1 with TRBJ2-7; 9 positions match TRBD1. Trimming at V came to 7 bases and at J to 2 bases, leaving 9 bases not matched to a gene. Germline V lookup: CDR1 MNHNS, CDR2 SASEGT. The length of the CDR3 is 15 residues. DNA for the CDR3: TGTGCCAGCAATTCCCCGGGACAGGGAACCTACGAGCAGTACTTC. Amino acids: CASNSPGQGTYEQYF.

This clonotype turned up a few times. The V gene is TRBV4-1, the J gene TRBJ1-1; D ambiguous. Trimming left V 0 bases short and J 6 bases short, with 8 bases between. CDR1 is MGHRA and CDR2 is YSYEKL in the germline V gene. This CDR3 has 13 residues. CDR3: CASSQDGRAEAFF. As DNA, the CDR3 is TGCGCCAGCAGCCAAGATGGAAGAGCTGAAGCTTTCTTT.

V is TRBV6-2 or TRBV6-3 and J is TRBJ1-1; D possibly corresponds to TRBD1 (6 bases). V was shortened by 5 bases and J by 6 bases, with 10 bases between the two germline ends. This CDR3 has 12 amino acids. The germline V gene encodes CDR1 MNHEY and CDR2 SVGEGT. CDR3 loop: CASSGGGPEAFF. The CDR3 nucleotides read TGTGCCAGCAGTGGGGGGGGGCCTGAAGCTTTCTTT.